The 30 T cell receptor beta chains reported below all come from one sample, sequenced in a study of regulatory T cells in long-lasting Graves disease. Assembly of TCR beta libraries relied on iRepertoire HTBI primers together with Arm-PCR of CDR3 regions. One entry per CDR3 protein results from TCRdb running MiXCR on the multiplex PCR reads. The sample yields under 350,000 distinct CDR3 sequences, 22% seen once. Time point specified: persistent/refractory GD, antithyroid drugs over 5 years with positive TRAb. RNA isolated from PBMCs was used to make the TCR library. Specimen: peripheral blood mononuclear cells (PBMCs), collected when the disease was refractory, from a patient treated with antithyroid drugs. Receptor source: a female donor with Graves disease.

This clonotype was observed a few times. The chain has TRBV19 and TRBJ1-1, with 7 bases identical to TRBD1. The germline V gene has CDR1 LNHDA and CDR2 SQIVND (reference sequence). The ends lost 4 bases at V and 5 bases at J; junction bases unmatched: 4. This CDR3 region has 13 residues. CDR3 loop: CASSTGGWTEAFF. Here the CDR3 DNA reads TGTGCCAGTAGTACAGGGGGATGGACTGAAGCTTTCTTT.

The V call is TRBV2, the J call TRBJ2-7, with D possibly TRBD1 on 5 matching bases. V gave up 0 bases and J gave up 4 bases, with 7 bases separating them. CDR3 length equals 13 residues. Germline V gene sequence: CDR1 SNHLY, CDR2 FYNNEI. CDR3 DNA: TGTGCCAGCAGTGAAGCAGGGGTTTACGAGCAGTACTTC. Its translation: CASSEAGVYEQYF.

This clonotype was recorded at least ten times. The V call is TRBV11-2, the J call TRBJ1-1; D perhaps matches TRBD1 (5 bases). The V and J ends lost 0 bases and 9 bases respectively, with 8 bases between them. Germline loops: CDR1 SGHAT, CDR2 FQNNGV. This CDR3 spans 12 amino acids. Written as DNA, the CDR3 is TGTGCCAGCAGCTTAGACGCAGGGAAAGCTTTCTTT. It translates to CASSLDAGKAFF.

The chain combines TRBV7-3 with TRBJ2-2; weak D call: TRBD1 (5 bases). CDR3 length: 15 residues. V was pared by 4 bases and J by 1 base, with 10 bases between. Germline V gives CDR1 SGHTA, CDR2 FQGTGA. CDR3 in amino acids: CASSSTGQNTGELFF. The CDR3 DNA follows: TGTGCCAGCAGCTCCACCGGACAGAACACCGGGGAGCTGTTTTTT.

The chain is built from TRBV3-1 and TRBJ2-5; possibly TRBD2 for D (5 bases). Germline CDR1 LGHDT, CDR2 YNNKEL (reference sequence). V lost 1 base to trimming and J lost 4 bases, with 16 bases between them. The CDR3 totals 16 residues. The CDR3 DNA sequence: TGTGCCAGCAGCCAAGGCGGGCAGTCGTCGATAGAGACCCAGTACTTC. This translates into CASSQGGQSSIETQYF.

The chain carries TRBV6-1 and TRBJ1-5; 7 bases agree with TRBD1. The V gene's germline CDR1 is MNHNS and CDR2 SASEGT. With 6 bases clipped from V and 7 bases from J, the junction kept 6 bases outside the gene matches. The CDR3 has 13 amino acids. Here the CDR3 reads CASRDRQGQPQHF. In DNA, the CDR3 is TGTGCCAGCAGGGACAGGCAGGGGCAGCCCCAGCATTTT.

This clonotype was seen repeatedly, ten times or more. The CDR3 loop reads CASSLRRGSEKLFF. DNA for the CDR3: TGTGCCAGCAGCCTCCGCAGGGGCTCGGAAAAACTGTTTTTT. The chain carries TRBV27 and TRBJ1-4; a weak D match, TRBD1 (6 bases). Germline V lookup: CDR1 MNHEY, CDR2 SMNVEV (reference sequence). This CDR3 region has 14 residues. Trimming removed 6 bases at V and 8 bases at J, with 16 bases between.

This clonotype was observed a handful of times. V is TRBV10-3 and J is TRBJ2-7; TRBD1 agrees at 7 bases. V was clipped by 8 bases and J by 1 base; unmatched bases: 2. The CDR3 is 12 residues long. CDR1 and CDR2 (germline): ENHRY, SYGVKD. CDR3 sequence reads: CAIGGQSYEQYF. Here the CDR3 DNA reads TGTGCCATCGGGGGACAGTCCTACGAGCAGTACTTC.

This clonotype was seen at least ten times. One end of the junction varies from germline; a read error may be responsible. The rearrangement joins TRBV5-1 to TRBJ1-1; 8 nucleotides agree with TRBD1. Germline V gives CDR1 SGHRS, CDR2 YFSETQ. CDR3 length: 13 residues. CDR3 nucleotide sequence: TGTGCCAGCAGGCCCACAGGGGGTACTGAAGCTTTCTTT. This sequence encodes CASRPTGGTEAFF.

The chain carries TRBV15 and TRBJ2-7; D perhaps matches TRBD1 (5 bases). The V end was cut by 5 bases, the J end by 5 bases, with 13 bases between. Germline CDR1 LNHNV, CDR2 YYDKDF (reference sequence). The CDR3 has 13 residues. CDR3 loop: CATSEAGLDEQYF. As DNA, the CDR3 is TGTGCCACCAGCGAGGCAGGGTTGGACGAGCAGTACTTC.

This clonotype appeared many times. The chain carries TRBV2 and TRBJ2-1; 10 bases fit TRBD2. Germline V gene data show CDR1 as SNHLY and CDR2 as FYNNEI. The CDR3 spans 13 residues. Trimming cost V 6 bases and J 7 bases; bases outside gene matches: 3. CDR3: CASSALAGNEQFF. CDR3 nucleotide sequence: TGTGCCAGCAGCGCACTAGCGGGGAATGAGCAGTTCTTC.

This sequence joins TRBV7-2 and TRBJ1-3; 8 nucleotides agree with TRBD1. Germline V gene data show CDR1 as SGHTA and CDR2 as FQGNSA. Trimming at V came to 5 bases and at J to 0 bases, leaving 9 bases not matched to a gene. This CDR3 is 17 amino acids long. The CDR3 DNA sequence: TGTGCCAGCAGCCAGGGGACAGGTCCTAACTCTGGAAACACCATATATTTT. It yields the protein CASSQGTGPNSGNTIYF.

This clonotype was seen only a few times. V usage is TRBV20-1 and J usage is TRBJ1-1; TRBD1 matches 8 bases. The CDR3 is 14 residues long. Germline V gives CDR1 DFQATT, CDR2 SNEGSKA (reference sequence). The V segment lost 1 base and the J segment 4 bases; nucleotides outside the gene matches: 5. The CDR3 region is CSARVQGASTEAFF. Here the CDR3 DNA reads TGCAGTGCTAGAGTCCAGGGGGCGAGCACTGAAGCTTTCTTT.

This clonotype has just a few counts. The V and J genes are TRBV3-1 and TRBJ2-7; 11 nucleotides match TRBD1. The germline CDR1 and CDR2 sequences are LGHDT and YNNKEL (reference sequence). This CDR3 is 15 amino acids long. The V and J ends lost 4 bases and 2 bases, in that order; junction bases with no gene match: 4. The CDR3 region has the DNA TGTGCCAGCAGCCGGGGGACAGGGGGGACCTACGAGCAGTACTTC. Its translation: CASSRGTGGTYEQYF.

The genes are TRBV10-3 and TRBJ2-7; TRBD1 matches 7 bases. This CDR3 has 15 residues. Trimming at V came to 2 bases and at J to 4 bases, leaving 8 bases not matched to a gene. Germline assignment: CDR1 ENHRY and CDR2 SYGVKD. As DNA, the CDR3 is TGTGCCATCAGTGAGGGGGACAGTGAGGCATACGAGCAGTACTTC. The encoded protein is CAISEGDSEAYEQYF.

This clonotype was detected only a few times. This chain connects TRBV29-1 to TRBJ2-7; TRBD2 matches 9 bases. Germline-derived CDR1 and CDR2 are SQVTM and ANQGSEA. J gave up 3 bases and V 4 bases, and 4 bases lay outside the gene matches. The CDR3 is 13 amino acids. The CDR3 nucleotides read TGCAGCGTTGCGACTAGCGGCTACTACGAGCAGTACTTC. Translating it yields CSVATSGYYEQYF.

In its sample, this clonotype was seen many times. The CDR3 bases are TGTGCCTGGACCTTGAATCGGGGCTACACCTTC. Protein product: CAWTLNRGYTF. This chain uses TRBV30 with TRBJ1-2; D unresolved. CDR1 is GTSNPN, CDR2 SVGIG, per germline (reference sequence). Deletions cut 4 bases from V and 8 bases from J, with 11 bases between. The CDR3 runs 11 residues.

Ten or more counts support this clonotype. This chain links TRBV7-2 with TRBJ1-5; 8 nucleotides agree with TRBD1. Trimming at V came to 5 bases and at J to 6 bases, leaving 9 bases not matched to a gene. The CDR3 extends over 15 amino acids. Germline V lookup: CDR1 SGHTA, CDR2 FQGNSA. Written as DNA, the CDR3 is TGTGCCAGCAGCATCGGGACAGGTGGTGTTCAGCCCCAGCATTTT. Translated, it gives CASSIGTGGVQPQHF.

This clonotype was detected ten times or more. The chain employs TRBV10-3 and TRBJ2-5; 7 nucleotides align to TRBD2. The CDR3 runs 15 residues. V lost 2 bases to trimming and J lost 0 bases; unmatched junction nucleotides: 3. Germline V CDR1 and CDR2: ENHRY, SYGVKD. CDR3 sequence: CAISEGSGDQETQYF. Written as DNA, the CDR3 is TGTGCCATCAGTGAGGGGAGCGGGGACCAAGAGACCCAGTACTTC.

In its sample, this clonotype was seen a few times. This sequence joins TRBV6-1 and TRBJ2-5; a possible D gene is TRBD1 (8 bases). CDR1 is MNHNS and CDR2 is SASEGT in the germline V gene. V lost 6 bases to trimming and J lost 4 bases, with 12 bases between them. The CDR3 has 13 amino acids. The CDR3 region is CASRDREGETQYF. The CDR3 DNA reads as TGTGCCAGCAGGGACAGGGAGGGAGAGACCCAGTACTTC.

This clonotype appeared a few times. The V and J genes are TRBV24-1 and TRBJ1-5; no definite D call. There are 13 residues in the CDR3. V lost 3 bases and J 0 bases, leaving 2 bases between the germline ends. Germline lookup yields CDR1 KGHDR and CDR2 SFDVKD. The CDR3 loop reads CATSDLSNQPQHF. The CDR3 region has the DNA TGTGCCACCAGTGATCTTAGCAATCAGCCCCAGCATTTT.

The genes are TRBV12-3 or TRBV12-4 and TRBJ2-5; 8 bases agree with TRBD1. CDR3 size: 15 residues. V trimming: 5 bases; J trimming: 5 bases; junction bases outside the gene matches: 10. The CDR3 here is CASSPDRGKEETQYF. The CDR3, as DNA: TGTGCCAGCAGTCCAGACAGGGGAAAGGAGGAGACCCAGTACTTC.

This chain links TRBV29-1 with TRBJ2-7; possibly TRBD2 for D (6 bases). From germline, CDR1 is SQVTM and CDR2 ANQGSEA. Trimming shortened V by 6 bases and J by 5 bases, and 17 bases separated the two germline ends. The CDR3 is 13 residues long. The CDR3 spells CSVSGTGPHEQYF. In DNA, the CDR3 is TGCAGCGTCTCTGGGACTGGTCCCCACGAGCAGTACTTC.

This clonotype was counted only a few times. The chain employs TRBV29-1 and TRBJ2-1; D may be TRBD1 (6 bases). Germline lookup yields CDR1 SQVTM and CDR2 ANQGSEA. V gave up 7 bases and J gave up 7 bases, with 17 bases separating them. The CDR3 loop spans 13 amino acids. CDR3 DNA: TGCAGCGCCGACAGGACCTCGGGTAATGAGCAGTTCTTC. It codes for CSADRTSGNEQFF.

In its sample, this clonotype was seen a few times. The chain recombines TRBV2 with TRBJ2-1; D perhaps matches TRBD1 (7 bases). The CDR3 covers 13 residues. Trimming cost V 8 bases and J 7 bases, with 15 bases left between them. Germline-derived CDR1 and CDR2 are SNHLY and FYNNEI. CDR3 DNA sequence: TGTGCCAGCGGGCCAGGGGGACTGAATGAGCAGTTCTTC. Its protein is CASGPGGLNEQFF.

V gene TRBV11-2 combines with J gene TRBJ1-1, with 10 bases matching TRBD1. J was trimmed by 4 bases and V by 3 bases; bases with no gene match: 8. The CDR3 contains 16 residues. Looked up from germline, CDR1 is SGHAT and CDR2 is FQNNGV. In DNA, the CDR3 is TGTGCCAGCAGCTTTAGGGAGGGACAGGGGCCCACTGAAGCTTTCTTT. Encoded protein: CASSFREGQGPTEAFF.

This clonotype was counted ten times or more. The V call is TRBV20-1, the J call TRBJ1-5; D gene ambiguous. Trimming removed 0 bases at V and 2 bases at J, with 11 bases between. The CDR3 loop spans 15 amino acids. CDR1 and CDR2 (germline): DFQATT, SNEGSKA (reference sequence). The CDR3 sequence is CSARDVRNGNQPQHF. The CDR3 DNA is TGCAGTGCTAGAGATGTCAGAAACGGCAATCAGCCCCAGCATTTT.

Many counts were recorded for this clonotype. The V and J genes are TRBV12-3 or TRBV12-4 and TRBJ1-2; no reliable D call. Trimming removed 6 bases from V and 13 bases from J, with 6 bases in between. The CDR3 runs to 8 residues. Here the CDR3 DNA reads TGTGCCAGCAGCCGTGGCACCTTC. It encodes CASSRGTF.

This clonotype was found many times. The genes are TRBV20-1 and TRBJ2-7; 10 nucleotides align to TRBD2. CDR3 length: 13 amino acids. Germline values: CDR1 DFQATT, CDR2 SNEGSKA (reference sequence). V gave up 6 bases and J gave up 4 bases; unmatched junction bases: 6. CDR3 protein: CSASGLALYEQYF. The CDR3 bases are TGCAGTGCATCGGGACTAGCGCTTTACGAGCAGTACTTC.

V is TRBV18 and J is TRBJ1-1, with D uncertain. V lost 4 bases and J lost 3, with 9 bases in between. The CDR3 totals 13 residues. Germline assignment: CDR1 KGHSH and CDR2 LQKENI. As DNA, the CDR3 is TGTGCCAGCTCACTAACAGAGTACACTGAAGCTTTCTTT. Translation: CASSLTEYTEAFF.